The sample holds many counts of the clone carrying this TCR beta chain. What it binds is unknown. In building TCR beta libraries, iRepertoire HTBI primers were used together with Arm-PCR of CDR3 regions. TCRdb itself ran the multiplex PCR reads through MiXCR, one entry per CDR3 protein. The table has 550,000 or so distinct CDR3 sequences, approximately 12% seen once; the top ten hold roughly 8.9%. Sample time point: newly diagnosed GD, antithyroid drugs for less than 3 months. RNA isolated from PBMCs was used to make the TCR library. The CDR3 loop spans 11 amino acids. In germline, CDR1 is SEHNR, CDR2 FQNEAQ (reference sequence). Trimming stripped 5 bases from V and 8 bases from J, with 9 bases between. The source of the sample is a study of regulatory T cells in long-lasting Graves disease. General study results and limits: Tissue studied was limited to peripheral blood, excluding thyroid tissue.

The sample was also reused in another study, on T cells in Graves' hyperthyroidism and ophthalmopathy. Per that study: Patients aged 18 to 65 with hyperthyroidism were newly diagnosed, with duration under 2 months. Among clonotypes expanded in thyroid above 0.001, most were also found in blood.

The receptor comes from a woman in her 30s with Graves disease. The source material was peripheral blood mononuclear cells (PBMCs), sampled at new diagnosis, from a patient treated with antithyroid drugs. The chain combines TRBV7-9 with TRBJ1-2; D remains ambiguous. Written as DNA, the CDR3 is TGTGCCAGCAGCCCCGGTGACGGCTACACCTTC. Encoded protein: CASSPGDGYTF.